Sequencing of this T cell receptor beta chain was carried out in a study of cytomegalovirus exposure and HLA in healthy donors. Whole-study findings and limits: TRBV6-2, TRBV6-3 and some other V segments were excluded as indistinguishable. The number of N-insertions in an Asian-associated ancestry cluster was reportedly below the roughly 670-donor mean in a later analysis.

This clone was seen more than once but under ten times. Its antigen is still unknown. PCR used 60 Vbeta primers and 13 Jbeta primers. As originally analysed: About 12 million of the roughly 80 million unique TCR beta chains counted in a later analysis were shared. TCRdb keeps only in-frame clones here, not all; method: immunoSEQ multiplex PCR. V and J calls and clone size are given by that table; D and trimming were obtained from the DNA. The sample lists 45,000 to 65,000 clones; approximately 73% were seen once. The CDR3 length is 15 residues. Germline V gene lookup returns CDR1 LNHDA and CDR2 SQIVND (reference sequence). With V trimmed by 8 bases and J by 11 bases, 15 bases remained unmatched.

The receptor was isolated from a man younger than 30 in good health and CMV-seronegative. This rearrangement joins TRBV19 to TRBJ1-5; 10 nucleotides match TRBD1. Sequencing used PBMCs. The CDR3 DNA reads TGTGCCAGTCTCTCTCAAGGGACAGGGGCTAGGGCCCAGCATTTT. It specifies CASLSQGTGARAQHF.